Included here is one T cell receptor (beta chain) sequence, with context. Its antigen is not identified. The data are from a study of T-cell memory formation after mild COVID-19. TCRdb fed the 5' RACE reads into MiXCR, producing one record per CDR3 protein. Of over 150,000 distinct CDR3 sequences in the sample, 15% to 20% are singletons; the top ten hold 3.9%. Regarding the study as a whole: Of the contracting clones, CD4+ ones lay mainly in CM and EM, and CD8+ ones in EMRA. Cross-reactive memory apparently joined, as some responding clones appeared in pre-infection memory.

The CDR3 covers 15 residues. V trimming: 7 bases; J trimming: 0 bases; junction bases outside the gene matches: 7. The sample comprised PBMCs or a T cell subset sorted from them (not recorded which). This receptor was obtained from a man between 18 and 35 years old who had mild COVID-19 (a few samples of this study predate the infection). Cell type and time point are not known. The J gene is TRBJ2-3, the V gene TRBV12-3 or TRBV12-4; 7 nucleotides agree with TRBD1. Here the CDR3 DNA reads TGTGCCAGCACTTTGATGGGACAGAGCACAGATACGCAGTATTTT. It codes for CASTLMGQSTDTQYF.